Below, 22 T cell receptor beta chains from the same sample are listed, as sequenced in a study of technical replicates of blood from four donors. The method was immunoSEQ multiplex PCR; TCRdb's version includes in-frame clones alone and lacks a portion of them. The data hold roughly 57,000 clones, with about 95% observed a single time. The sequenced material came from PBMCs. Every receptor here comes from a human donor in good health. Some clones in this sample may be carry-over from other donors' samples.

V usage is TRBV7-3 and J usage is TRBJ2-2; 9 positions match TRBD2. Germline CDR1 is SGHTA and CDR2 is FQGTGA. J gave up 3 bases and V 5 bases, and 10 bases lay outside the gene matches. The CDR3 extends over 17 amino acids. DNA of the CDR3: TGTGCCAGCAGCCATCCAGCGGGAGGTCGGGACACCGGGGAGCTGTTTTTT. This codes for CASSHPAGGRDTGELFF. Variable domain in full (rest from reference TRBV7-3 and TRBJ2-2): GAGVSQTPSNKVTEKGKYVELRCDPISGHTALYWYRQSLGQGPEFLIYFQGTGAADDSGLPNDRFFAVRPEGSVSTLKIQRTERGDSAVYLCASSHPAGGRDTGELFFGEGSRLTVL.

The CDR3 DNA is TGCGCCAGCAGCCAGACGACAGGGAGCACAGATACGCAGTATTTT. This translates into CASSQTTGSTDTQYF. J is TRBJ2-3 and V is TRBV4-1, with 7 bases that match TRBD1. The trim removed 3 bases at V and 0 bases at J, leaving 3 bases unmatched. The CDR3 spans 15 residues. Germline V CDR1 and CDR2: MGHRA, YSYEKL.

The chain couples TRBV5-1 to TRBJ2-1, with D possibly matching TRBD1 (5 bases). There are 14 residues in the CDR3. V was shortened by 4 bases and J by 4 bases, with 12 bases between the two germline ends. Looked up from germline, CDR1 is SGHRS and CDR2 is YFSETQ. The DNA of the CDR3 is TGCGCCAGCAGCCAGCTAGACAGTTACAATGAGCAGTTCTTC. Translation gives CASSQLDSYNEQFF.

The chain is built from TRBV19 and TRBJ2-2, with a tentative D call TRBD2 (6 bases). Germline CDR1 reads LNHDA; CDR2 reads SQIVND (reference sequence). The CDR3 extends over 16 amino acids. V was shortened by 5 bases and J by 1 base, with 14 bases between the two germline ends. CDR3: CASSHAGLLNTGELFF. In DNA form, the CDR3 reads TGTGCCAGTAGTCACGCGGGACTCTTGAACACCGGGGAGCTGTTTTTT. The full variable domain, completed using reference TRBV19 and TRBJ2-2, is DGGITQSPKYLFRKEGQNVTLSCEQNLNHDAMYWYRQDPGQGLRLIYYSQIVNDFQKGDIAEGYSVSREKKESFPLTVTSAQKNPTAFYLCASSHAGLLNTGELFFGEGSRLTVL.

The chain couples TRBV9 to TRBJ2-2; TRBD2 aligns across 7 bases. The CDR3 consists of 15 residues. V lost 4 bases, J lost 3 bases, and 6 bases stayed unmatched. The germline CDR1 and CDR2 sequences are SGDLS and YYNGEE. The CDR3 region is CASSPPAGYTGELFF. CDR3 bases: TGTGCCAGCAGCCCCCCAGCGGGATACACCGGGGAGCTGTTTTTT.

The chain uses TRBV18 and TRBJ1-1; TRBD1 might be the D (5 bases). Germline lookup yields CDR1 KGHSH and CDR2 LQKENI. V lost 5 bases and J lost 1, with 8 bases in between. The CDR3 contains 13 residues. As DNA, the CDR3 is TGTGCCAGCTCAAAGACAGAGAACACTGAAGCTTTCTTT. This encodes CASSKTENTEAFF. The full variable domain, with the rest looked up from reference TRBV18 and TRBJ1-1, is NAGVMQNPRHLVRRRGQEARLRCSPMKGHSHVYWYRQLPEEGLKFMVYLQKENIIDESGMPKERFSAEFPKEGPSILRIQQVVRGDSAAYFCASSKTENTEAFFGQGTRLTVV.

The J gene is TRBJ1-1, the V gene TRBV5-1; possible D gene TRBD1, 5 bases. This CDR3 contains 14 residues. CDR1 is SGHRS, CDR2 YFSETQ, per germline. V gave up 6 bases and J gave up 4 bases, with 16 bases separating them. This chain's CDR3 is CASTEFSGITEAFF. DNA for the CDR3: TGCGCCAGCACCGAATTCTCAGGGATCACTGAAGCTTTCTTT. Using reference TRBV5-1 and TRBJ1-1 for the parts outside the CDR3, the full variable domain is KAGVTQTPRYLIKTRGQQVTLSCSPISGHRSVSWYQQTPGQGLQFLFEYFSETQRNKGNFPGRFSGRQFSNSRSEMNVSTLELGDSALYLCASTEFSGITEAFFGQGTRLTVV.

The chain carries TRBV9 and TRBJ2-7, with D possibly being TRBD2 (5 bases). This CDR3 contains 12 residues. Germline V gives CDR1 SGDLS, CDR2 YYNGEE. Trimming cost V 8 bases and J 7 bases, with 16 bases left between them. This CDR3 reads CASGELDREQYF. The CDR3, as DNA: TGTGCCAGTGGGGAGCTCGATCGGGAGCAGTACTTC.

The chain couples TRBV7-6 to TRBJ1-1; perhaps TRBD1 as D (5 bases). Germline values: CDR1 SGHVS, CDR2 FNYEAQ. CDR3 length equals 14 residues. Trimming removed 3 bases at V and 1 base at J, with 9 bases between. The CDR3 sequence: CASSLTDRNTEAFF. The CDR3 region has the DNA TGTGCCAGCAGCTTGACCGACAGGAACACTGAAGCTTTCTTT.

The V and J genes are TRBV5-4 and TRBJ2-1, with 7 bases identical to TRBD1. Germline V CDR1 and CDR2: SGHNT, YYREEE (reference sequence). J was trimmed by 5 bases and V by 5 bases; bases with no gene match: 13. The CDR3 is 16 amino acids. The CDR3 DNA reads TGTGCCAGCAGAATTGGGACAGCAAAAGGGGACAATGAGCAGTTCTTC. Its translation: CASRIGTAKGDNEQFF. Together with reference TRBV5-4 and TRBJ2-1, the CDR3 gives the full variable domain: ETGVTQSPTHLIKTRGQQVTLRCSSQSGHNTVSWYQQALGQGPQFIFQYYREEENGRGNFPPRFSGLQFPNYSSELNVNALELDDSALYLCASRIGTAKGDNEQFFGPGTRLTVL.

The chain links TRBV7-9 to TRBJ1-1; tentatively, D is TRBD1 (5 bases). The V end was cut by 8 bases, the J end by 1 base, with 17 bases between. Germline CDR1 and CDR2: SEHNR and FQNEAQ (reference sequence). The CDR3 is 15 amino acids. CDR3 region: CASSVQDNWNTEAFF. CDR3 DNA: TGTGCCAGCTCGGTACAGGACAACTGGAACACTGAAGCTTTCTTT.

The gene calls are TRBV2 and TRBJ1-6; TRBD1 is a possible D gene (5 bases). Trimming cost V 6 bases and J 0 bases, with 15 bases left between them. The CDR3 is 17 amino acids. Per the germline V gene, CDR1 is SNHLY and CDR2 is FYNNEI. The CDR3 is CASRKGPLSSYNSPLHF. DNA for the CDR3: TGTGCCAGCAGGAAGGGGCCCCTTAGCTCCTATAATTCACCCCTCCACTTT.

V is TRBV7-2 and J is TRBJ2-7; perhaps TRBD1 as D (6 bases). The ends were cut back, 3 bases at V and 2 bases at J, with 11 bases in the middle. The CDR3 runs 14 residues. Per the germline V gene, CDR1 is SGHTA and CDR2 is FQGNSA. CDR3 nucleotide sequence: TGTGCCAGCAGCTTGGGGGCCCGGACCTACGAGCAGTACTTC. It specifies CASSLGARTYEQYF.

The J gene is TRBJ2-5, the V gene TRBV27; D perhaps matches TRBD1 (6 bases). Trimming stripped 3 bases from V and 5 bases from J, with 16 bases between. The germline CDR1 and CDR2 sequences are MNHEY and SMNVEV (reference sequence). The CDR3 extends over 15 amino acids. CDR3 coding DNA: TGTGCCAGCAGTTTTACCCCAGGGGTCGCGGAGACCCAGTACTTC. Its protein product is CASSFTPGVAETQYF.

The chain employs TRBV2 and TRBJ2-5, with 7 bases that match TRBD1. Germline V lookup: CDR1 SNHLY, CDR2 FYNNEI. V dropped 5 bases and J dropped 4; count of bases not matched to a gene: 7. The CDR3 runs 14 residues. Written as DNA, the CDR3 is TGTGCCAGCAGTCACAGGGACAGAGGAGAGACCCAGTACTTC. This sequence encodes CASSHRDRGETQYF.

CDR3 nucleotides: TGTGCCAGCAGCCTTCATCGGTCCTACGAGCAGTACTTC. It is translated as CASSLHRSYEQYF. The V and J genes are TRBV7-6 and TRBJ2-7; D gene uncertain. CDR1 is SGHVS and CDR2 is FNYEAQ in the germline V gene. The CDR3 runs 13 residues. Trimming shortened V by 5 bases and J by 1 base, and 9 bases separated the two germline ends.

The chain is built from TRBV5-1 and TRBJ2-5, with TRBD2 matching 9 bases. The V gene's germline CDR1 is SGHRS and CDR2 YFSETQ. The ends lost 3 bases at V and 2 bases at J; junction bases unmatched: 8. The CDR3 runs 16 residues. The CDR3 DNA follows: TGCGCCAGCAGCTGGGGGGGACTAGCCGAGCAAGAGACCCAGTACTTC. The encoded protein is CASSWGGLAEQETQYF.

V gene TRBV4-2 combines with J gene TRBJ1-6; the D gene is possibly TRBD1 (6 bases). This CDR3 contains 17 residues. V lost 1 base and J lost 8, with 18 bases in between. From germline, CDR1 is LGHNA and CDR2 YNFKEQ. CDR3 bases: TGTGCCAGCAGCCAAGGCCACCAGGGGCTAAACCATTCACCCCTCCACTTT. This gives the protein CASSQGHQGLNHSPLHF.

In this sample, this clone turned up once. V usage is TRBV5-4 and J usage is TRBJ2-7; TRBD1 matches at 10 bases. CDR3 length: 16 residues. V lost 4 bases to trimming and J lost 2 bases; unmatched junction nucleotides: 9. Germline V gene lookup returns CDR1 SGHNT and CDR2 YYREEE (reference sequence). This CDR3 is CASSLEAGQGTYEQYF. CDR3 nucleotide sequence: TGTGCCAGCAGCCTAGAGGCGGGACAGGGGACCTACGAGCAGTACTTC.

The chain recombines TRBV2 with TRBJ1-4; unclear D gene. Germline CDR1 SNHLY, CDR2 FYNNEI. This CDR3 contains 15 residues. V was cut by 0 bases and J by 3 bases, with 8 bases left in between. The CDR3 DNA follows: TGTGCCAGCAGTGAAGCCGGGATGCCTAATGAAAAACTGTTTTTT. Protein: CASSEAGMPNEKLFF.

The V gene is TRBV5-6, the J gene TRBJ2-7; D not certain. Trimming removed 4 bases at V and 2 bases at J, with 13 bases between. This CDR3 is 14 amino acids long. CDR1 is SGHDT and CDR2 is YYEEEE in the germline V gene. In DNA form, the CDR3 reads TGTGCCAGCAGCCCACGGCAGGCCCCCTACGAGCAGTACTTC. It specifies CASSPRQAPYEQYF.

The genes are TRBV18 and TRBJ2-7, with D uncertain. The CDR3 contains 13 residues. Germline values: CDR1 KGHSH, CDR2 LQKENI. V shed 1 base and J shed 7 bases, with 11 bases lying between them. CDR3 DNA: TGTGCCAGCTCACCACGGGCAGGCGTTGAGCAGTACTTC. Translating gives CASSPRAGVEQYF.